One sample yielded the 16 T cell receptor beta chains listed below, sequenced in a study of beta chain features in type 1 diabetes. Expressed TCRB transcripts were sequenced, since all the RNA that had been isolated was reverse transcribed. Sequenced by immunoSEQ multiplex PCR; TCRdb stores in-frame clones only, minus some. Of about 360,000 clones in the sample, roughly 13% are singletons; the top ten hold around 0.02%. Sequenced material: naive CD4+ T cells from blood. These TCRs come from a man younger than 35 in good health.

The CDR3: CASSSGTSANNEQFF. DNA for the CDR3: TGTGCCAGCAGCTCCGGGACTAGCGCGAACAATGAGCAGTTCTTC. This chain uses TRBV11-1 with TRBJ2-1; 10 bases map to TRBD2. Losses at the gene ends were 4 bases for V and 5 bases for J; bases not matched to a gene: 5. Germline CDR1 and CDR2: SGHAT and FQDESV (reference sequence). The length of the CDR3 is 15 residues. The variable domain in full, with the rest retrieved from reference TRBV11-1 and TRBJ2-1, is EAEVAQSPRYKITEKSQAVAFWCDPISGHATLYWYRQILGQGPELLVQFQDESVVDDSQLPKDRFSAERLKGVDSTLKIQPAELGDSAMYLCASSSGTSANNEQFFGPGTRLTVL.

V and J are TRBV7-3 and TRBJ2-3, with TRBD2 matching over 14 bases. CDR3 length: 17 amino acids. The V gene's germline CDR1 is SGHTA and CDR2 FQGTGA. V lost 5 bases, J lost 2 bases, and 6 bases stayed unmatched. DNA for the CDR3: TGTGCCAGCAGCCTGGGACTAGCGGGAGATTACACAGATACGCAGTATTTT. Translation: CASSLGLAGDYTDTQYF.

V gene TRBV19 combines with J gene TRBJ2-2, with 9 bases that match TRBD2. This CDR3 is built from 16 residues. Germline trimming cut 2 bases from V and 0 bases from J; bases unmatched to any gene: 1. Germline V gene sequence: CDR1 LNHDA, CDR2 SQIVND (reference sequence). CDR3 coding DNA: TGTGCCAGTAGTATAAGACTAGCGGCGAACACCGGGGAGCTGTTTTTT. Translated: CASSIRLAANTGELFF.

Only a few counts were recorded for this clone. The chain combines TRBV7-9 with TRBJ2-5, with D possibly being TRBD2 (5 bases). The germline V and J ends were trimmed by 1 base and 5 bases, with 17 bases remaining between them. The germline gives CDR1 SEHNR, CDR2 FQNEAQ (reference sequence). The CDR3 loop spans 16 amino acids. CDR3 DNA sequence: TGTGCCAGCAGCTTAGGTAACACCACCTGGAGGGAGACCCAGTACTTC. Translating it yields CASSLGNTTWRETQYF.

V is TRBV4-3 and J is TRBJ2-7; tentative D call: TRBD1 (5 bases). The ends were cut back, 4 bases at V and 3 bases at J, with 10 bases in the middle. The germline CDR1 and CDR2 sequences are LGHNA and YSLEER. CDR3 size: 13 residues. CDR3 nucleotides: TGCGCCAGCAGCCTCCACGACAGCTACGAGCAGTACTTC. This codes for CASSLHDSYEQYF.

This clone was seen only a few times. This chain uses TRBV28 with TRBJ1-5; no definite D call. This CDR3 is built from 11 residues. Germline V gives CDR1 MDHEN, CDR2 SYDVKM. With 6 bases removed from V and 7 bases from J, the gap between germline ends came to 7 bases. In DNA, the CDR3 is TGTGCCAGCAGCACAGCCCAGCCCCAGCATTTT. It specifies CASSTAQPQHF.

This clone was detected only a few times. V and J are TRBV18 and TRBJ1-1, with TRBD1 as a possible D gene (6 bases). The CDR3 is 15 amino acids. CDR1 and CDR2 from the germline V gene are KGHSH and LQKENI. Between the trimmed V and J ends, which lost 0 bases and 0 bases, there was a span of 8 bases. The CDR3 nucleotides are TGTGCCAGCTCACCACCGGGGGCAATGAACACTGAAGCTTTCTTT. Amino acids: CASSPPGAMNTEAFF.

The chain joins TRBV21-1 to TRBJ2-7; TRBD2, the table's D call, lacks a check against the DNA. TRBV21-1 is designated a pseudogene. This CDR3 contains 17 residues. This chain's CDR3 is CASSSRPSGLFSYEQYF. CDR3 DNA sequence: TGTGCCAGCAGTTCAAGGCCTAGCGGGCTTTTCTCCTACGAGCAGTACTTC.

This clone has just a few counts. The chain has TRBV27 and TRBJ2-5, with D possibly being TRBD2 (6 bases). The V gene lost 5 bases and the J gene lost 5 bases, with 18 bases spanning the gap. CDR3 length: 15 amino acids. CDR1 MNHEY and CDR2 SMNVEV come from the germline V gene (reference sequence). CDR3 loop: CASSHRTLGGETQYF. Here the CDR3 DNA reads TGTGCCAGCAGTCACCGGACCCTAGGAGGGGAGACCCAGTACTTC.

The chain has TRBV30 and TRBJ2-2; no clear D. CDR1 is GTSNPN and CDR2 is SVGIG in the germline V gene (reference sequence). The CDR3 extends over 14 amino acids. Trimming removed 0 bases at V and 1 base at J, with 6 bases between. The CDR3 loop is CAWSVSLNTGELFF. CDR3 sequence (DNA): TGTGCCTGGAGTGTATCACTGAACACCGGGGAGCTGTTTTTT.

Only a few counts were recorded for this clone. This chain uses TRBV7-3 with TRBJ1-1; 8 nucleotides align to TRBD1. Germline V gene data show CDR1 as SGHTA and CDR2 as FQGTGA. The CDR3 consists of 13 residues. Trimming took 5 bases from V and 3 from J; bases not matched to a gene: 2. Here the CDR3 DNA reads TGTGCCAGCAGCACGGACAGGGACACTGAAGCTTTCTTT. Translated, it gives CASSTDRDTEAFF.

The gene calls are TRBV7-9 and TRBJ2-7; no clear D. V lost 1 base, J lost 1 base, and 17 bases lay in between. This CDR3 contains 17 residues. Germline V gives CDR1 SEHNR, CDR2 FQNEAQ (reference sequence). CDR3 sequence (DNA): TGTGCCAGCAGCTTAGGTTTACGAAGTTTACGGTCCTACGAGCAGTACTTC. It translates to CASSLGLRSLRSYEQYF.

CDR3 in DNA: TGTGCCAGCTCACCCTCGACAGAGAATCAGCCCCAGCATTTT. Residues: CASSPSTENQPQHF. This chain joins TRBV18 and TRBJ1-5; D perhaps matches TRBD1 (5 bases). The V end was cut by 3 bases, the J end by 4 bases, with 10 bases between. Germline CDR1 KGHSH, CDR2 LQKENI. The CDR3 is made up of 14 amino acids.

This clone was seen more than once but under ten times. DNA of the CDR3: TGTGCCTGGAGTCAATCGACTAGCGGGGTCACAGATACGCAGTATTTT. Amino acid sequence: CAWSQSTSGVTDTQYF. The rearrangement uses TRBV30 and TRBJ2-3; 11 bases align to TRBD2. Germline V gene sequence: CDR1 GTSNPN, CDR2 SVGIG (reference sequence). The V gene end was trimmed by 2 bases and the J gene end by 2 bases; junction bases not matched to a gene: 6. The CDR3 has 16 amino acids.

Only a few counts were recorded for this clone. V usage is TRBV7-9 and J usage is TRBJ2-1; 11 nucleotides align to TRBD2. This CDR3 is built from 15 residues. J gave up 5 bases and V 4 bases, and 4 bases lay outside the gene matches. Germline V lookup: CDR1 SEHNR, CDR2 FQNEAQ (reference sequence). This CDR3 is CASSWGTSGHNEQFF. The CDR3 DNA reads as TGTGCCAGCAGCTGGGGGACTAGCGGTCACAATGAGCAGTTCTTC.

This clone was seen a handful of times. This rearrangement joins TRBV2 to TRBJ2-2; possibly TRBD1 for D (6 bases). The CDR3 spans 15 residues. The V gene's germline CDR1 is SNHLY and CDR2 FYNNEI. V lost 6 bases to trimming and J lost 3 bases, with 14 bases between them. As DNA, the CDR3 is TGTGCCAGCAGATCGACAGGAGGCTACACCGGGGAGCTGTTTTTT. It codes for CASRSTGGYTGELFF. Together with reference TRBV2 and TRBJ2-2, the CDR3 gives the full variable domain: EPEVTQTPSHQVTQMGQEVILRCVPISNHLYFYWYRQILGQKVEFLVSFYNNEISEKSEIFDDQFSVERPDGSNFTLKIRSTKLEDSAMYFCASRSTGGYTGELFFGEGSRLTVL.